This T cell receptor beta chain was identified in a study of identical twins. Germline CDR1 is LGHDT and CDR2 is YNNKEL (reference sequence). There are 19 residues in the CDR3. TCRdb re-called the 5' RACE reads through MiXCR, storing one row per CDR3 protein. In the table there are roughly 1,500,000 distinct CDR3 sequences, about 32% of which are singletons. The rearrangement joins TRBV3-1 to TRBJ2-1, with 8 nucleotides matching TRBD2. The last part of the DNA fits TRBJ2-7 better; the J call may be wrong. Source material: cord blood. The clonotype was recovered from a newborn girl in good health. CDR3 sequence: CASSQDDGRAGGSYNEQYF. CDR3 coding DNA: TGTGCCAGCAGCCAAGACGACGGCCGGGCGGGGGGCTCCTACAATGAGCAGTACTTC.